A single sample is the source of the 15 T cell receptor beta chains below, sequenced in a study of CD4 T cells in relation to SARS-CoV-2 and coronaviruses. CD4+ T cells from unexposed donors were obtained before the COVID-19 pandemic (2011-2018). Isolation of CD4+ T cells took place after around eleven days in culture. Their cognate antigens are unknown. Produced via immunoSEQ multiplex PCR; TCRdb's table is partial and in-frame only. The table has about 29,000 clones, more than 75% seen once; the top ten hold roughly 14%. Material for sequencing was CD4+ T cells from PBMCs, cultured in vitro. Receptors were obtained from a human donor in good health.

CDR3 sequence (DNA): TGTGCCAGCAGCTTAGGCACAGGACCCATGAACACTGAAGCTTTCTTT. Its protein is CASSLGTGPMNTEAFF. The chain recombines TRBV7-9 with TRBJ1-1; D might be TRBD1 (5 bases). Deletions cut 1 base from V and 0 bases from J, with 12 bases between. This CDR3 contains 16 residues. Per germline, CDR1 SEHNR and CDR2 FQNEAQ (reference sequence).

This chain links TRBV5-8 with TRBJ2-1; D is unclear. Deletions cut 0 bases from V and 0 bases from J, with 7 bases between. Germline lookup yields CDR1 SGHTS and CDR2 YDEGEE. The CDR3 covers 15 residues. For the CDR3, the DNA is TGTGCCAGCAGCTTGGGAGGATACTCCTACAATGAGCAGTTCTTC. Translation: CASSLGGYSYNEQFF.

This chain joins TRBV12-3 or TRBV12-4 and TRBJ1-1; TRBD1 is a possible D gene (5 bases). The CDR3 runs 13 residues. V lost 0 bases and J lost 10, with 12 bases in between. CDR3 coding DNA: TGTGCCAGCAGTTTAGCGCATGTGGGGGGAGCTTTCTTT. This encodes CASSLAHVGGAFF.

The J gene is TRBJ2-2, the V gene TRBV19, with 8 bases aligning to TRBD2. The J segment lost 6 bases and the V segment lost 5 bases, leaving 8 bases of the junction unmatched. Germline lookup yields CDR1 LNHDA and CDR2 SQIVND (reference sequence). The CDR3 is 15 amino acids. The CDR3 DNA sequence: TGTGCCAGTAGTTTCCGGGGGGGGTTCTCCGGGGAGCTGTTTTTT. Its translation: CASSFRGGFSGELFF.

This clone was seen a few times. This chain connects TRBV19 to TRBJ2-7, with TRBD1 matching 7 bases. The CDR3 sequence is 12 residues long. The V gene's germline CDR1 is LNHDA and CDR2 SQIVND (reference sequence). The V gene end was trimmed by 6 bases and the J gene end by 4 bases; junction bases not matched to a gene: 3. The CDR3 DNA follows: TGTGCCAGTAGCAGGGGGTTTTACGAGCAGTACTTC. The encoded protein is CASSRGFYEQYF.

This clone appeared a single time. This chain joins TRBV18 and TRBJ2-5; D possibly corresponds to TRBD1 (5 bases). Trimming stripped 4 bases from V and 2 bases from J, with 11 bases between. The germline V gene has CDR1 KGHSH and CDR2 LQKENI. This CDR3 contains 14 residues. The CDR3 here is CASSLSTDQETQYF. The CDR3 nucleotides read TGTGCCAGCTCACTATCGACAGATCAAGAGACCCAGTACTTC.

The rearrangement joins TRBV12-5 to TRBJ1-2; D perhaps matches TRBD1 (5 bases). This CDR3 contains 16 residues. V gave up 7 bases and J gave up 3 bases, with 21 bases separating them. Germline CDR1 is LGHNT and CDR2 is FRNRAP. DNA of the CDR3: TGTGCTAGTGCCCCTGGGGCGTCAGGGATCTACTATGGCTACACCTTC. Protein: CASAPGASGIYYGYTF.

This clone was found a few times. The DNA of the CDR3 is TGTGCCAGCTCACCACCTGTCGGCAGTAGCACAGATACGCAGTATTTT. The encoded protein is CASSPPVGSSTDTQYF. The chain has TRBV18 and TRBJ2-3; D is unclear. Trimming took 0 bases from V and 0 from J, leaving 10 bases between them. Per the germline V gene, CDR1 is KGHSH and CDR2 is LQKENI. The CDR3 runs to 16 residues.

J is TRBJ2-1 and V is TRBV5-1; 8 bases map to TRBD2. The CDR3 loop spans 15 amino acids. The J segment lost 0 bases and the V segment lost 1 base, leaving 0 bases of the junction unmatched. From germline, CDR1 is SGHRS and CDR2 YFSETQ. CDR3 amino acids: CASSLTSGSYNEQFF. CDR3 nucleotides: TGCGCCAGCAGCTTGACTAGCGGCTCCTACAATGAGCAGTTCTTC.

The chain couples TRBV19 to TRBJ1-5; TRBD1 agrees at 7 bases. V was clipped by 4 bases and J by 0 bases; unmatched bases: 3. The CDR3 is 15 amino acids. The germline V gene has CDR1 LNHDA and CDR2 SQIVND (reference sequence). CDR3 amino acids: CASSRQGDSNQPQHF. Here the CDR3 DNA reads TGTGCCAGTAGTAGACAGGGCGATAGCAATCAGCCCCAGCATTTT.

The CDR3, as DNA: TGTGCCAGCAGCTTAGGCCCGGGGGGGGAGACCCAGTACTTC. It is translated as CASSLGPGGETQYF. This chain uses TRBV11-2 with TRBJ2-5; TRBD2 matches 8 bases. CDR3 size: 14 residues. V trimming: 1 base; J trimming: 5 bases; junction bases outside the gene matches: 3. Germline V CDR1 and CDR2: SGHAT, FQNNGV. Based on the CDR3 plus reference TRBV11-2 and TRBJ2-5, the full variable domain is EAGVAQSPRYKIIEKRQSVAFWCNPISGHATLYWYQQILGQGPKLLIQFQNNGVVDDSQLPKDRFSAERLKGVDSTLKIQPAKLEDSAVYLCASSLGPGGETQYFGPGTRLLVL.

A remark on this clone: At one end, the junction sequence differs from germline, possibly due to a read error. The CDR3 DNA reads as TGTGCTAGCAGCTTAAGTCTGGGTTGGAATGAGCAGTTCTTC. The encoded protein is CASSLSLGWNEQFF. V gene TRBV7-7 combines with J gene TRBJ2-1; unclear D gene. The CDR3 spans 14 residues. Germline loops: CDR1 SSHAT, CDR2 FNYEAQ (reference sequence).

V is TRBV6-4 and J is TRBJ1-1; D is uncertain. This CDR3 has 13 amino acids. The V gene's germline CDR1 is MRHNA and CDR2 SNTAGT. V shed 5 bases and J shed 0 bases, with 7 bases lying between them. CDR3 coding DNA: TGTGCCAGCAGTCAGAAGATGAACACTGAAGCTTTCTTT. Its protein product is CASSQKMNTEAFF.

This chain connects TRBV5-1 to TRBJ2-1; 7 bases are shared with TRBD1. J gave up 3 bases and V 1 base, and 1 base lay outside the gene matches. Germline loops: CDR1 SGHRS, CDR2 YFSETQ. This CDR3 comprises 14 residues. Written as DNA, the CDR3 is TGCGCCAGCAGCTTGAGGGACAGCTACAATGAGCAGTTCTTC. It specifies CASSLRDSYNEQFF.

The V gene is TRBV5-8, the J gene TRBJ2-5; the match to TRBD1 covers 11 bases. The CDR3 runs 16 residues. V dropped 4 bases and J dropped 5; count of bases not matched to a gene: 10. Germline values: CDR1 SGHTS, CDR2 YDEGEE. CDR3 DNA sequence: TGTGCCAGCAGCCCCGCTGGGACAGGGGGGCAGGAGACCCAGTACTTC. Its protein is CASSPAGTGGQETQYF.